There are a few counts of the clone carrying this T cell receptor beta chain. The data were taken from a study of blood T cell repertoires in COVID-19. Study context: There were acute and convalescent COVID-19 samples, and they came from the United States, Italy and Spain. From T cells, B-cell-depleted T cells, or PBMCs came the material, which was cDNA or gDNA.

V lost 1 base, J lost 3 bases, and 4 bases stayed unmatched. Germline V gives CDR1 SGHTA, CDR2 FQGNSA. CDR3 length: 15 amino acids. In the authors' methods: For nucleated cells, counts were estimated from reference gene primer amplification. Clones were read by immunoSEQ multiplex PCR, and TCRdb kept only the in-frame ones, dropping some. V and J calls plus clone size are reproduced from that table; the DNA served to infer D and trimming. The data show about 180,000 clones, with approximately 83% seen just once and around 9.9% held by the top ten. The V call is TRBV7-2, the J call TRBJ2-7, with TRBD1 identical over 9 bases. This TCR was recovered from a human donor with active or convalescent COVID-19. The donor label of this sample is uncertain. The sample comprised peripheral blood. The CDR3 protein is CASSLGTGVLYEQYF. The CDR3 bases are TGTGCCAGCAGCTTAGGGACAGGGGTCCTCTACGAGCAGTACTTC.